The sequence of this T cell receptor (beta chain) was determined in a study of blood T cell repertoires in COVID-19. Sequencing used immunoSEQ multiplex PCR; TCRdb keeps in-frame clones, though not all of them. This sample has over 200,000 clones, with about 83% found just once. The CDR3 spans 14 residues. V lost 5 bases, J lost 4 bases, and 11 bases lay in between. CDR1 and CDR2 (germline): MDHEN, SYDVKM. This chain links TRBV28 with TRBJ2-2; tentative D call: TRBD2 (5 bases). The clonotype was recovered from a woman between 25 and 40 years old with COVID-19, enrolled during active disease. The sequencing input was peripheral blood. The CDR3: CASSIPRGTGELFF. DNA for the CDR3: TGTGCCAGCAGTATTCCTCGGGGCACCGGGGAGCTGTTTTTT.